In its sample, the clone carrying this T cell receptor (beta chain) was seen many times. No antigen is known for it. The CDR3 length is 17 residues. Germline loops: CDR1 SGHRS, CDR2 YFSETQ. V was pared by 1 base and J by 3 bases, with 20 bases between. The TCR cDNA carried a universal primer site and UMIs from 5'RACE template switching. TCRdb ran MiXCR on the 5' RACE reads and lists one entry per CDR3 protein. The sample lists about 140,000 distinct CDR3 sequences, around 6.3% occurring once. This sample was taken from a study of T cells after yellow fever vaccination. Study-level results: From the bulk population, abundant clonotypes could contaminate and appear within FACS-sorted repertoires. Some clonotypes were seen in both the CD4 and the CD8 compartments. These made up a small share and likely arose from convergent recombination.

Sequences were derived from CD4+ T cells sorted from PBMCs, sampled 10 days after the yellow fever booster vaccination. V usage is TRBV5-1 and J usage is TRBJ2-7; TRBD1 might be the D (6 bases). The source of this sequence is a man aged 30 to 39 who received the YFV17D yellow fever vaccine. The CDR3: CASSLPTGGSSHYEQYF. The DNA for the CDR3 is TGCGCCAGCAGCTTGCCGACAGGCGGATCCTCCCACTACGAGCAGTACTTC.